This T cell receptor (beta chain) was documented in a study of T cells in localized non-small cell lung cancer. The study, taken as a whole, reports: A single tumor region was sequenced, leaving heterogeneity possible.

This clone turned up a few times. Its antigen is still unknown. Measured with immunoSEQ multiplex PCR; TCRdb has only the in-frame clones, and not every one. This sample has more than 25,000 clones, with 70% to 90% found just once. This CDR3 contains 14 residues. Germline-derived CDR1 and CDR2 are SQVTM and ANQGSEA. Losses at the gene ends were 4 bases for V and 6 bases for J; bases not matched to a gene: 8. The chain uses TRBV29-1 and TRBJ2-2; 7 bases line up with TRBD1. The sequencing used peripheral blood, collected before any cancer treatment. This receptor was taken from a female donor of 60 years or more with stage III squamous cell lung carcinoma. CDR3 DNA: TGCAGCGTTGCACAGGGGATTGGTGCCGGGGAGCTGTTTTTT. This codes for CSVAQGIGAGELFF.